This T cell receptor (beta chain) was captured by sequencing in a study of blood T cells in healthy people across ages. Combining a sample-barcoded 5' primer with a J-beta primer mix, a second PCR ran for roughly 7 to 12 cycles. TCRdb ran MiXCR on the 5' RACE reads and lists one entry per CDR3 protein. The data hold fewer than 2 million distinct CDR3 sequences, with 35% to 50% observed a single time. Trimming cost V 3 bases and J 11 bases, with 19 bases left between them. The CDR3 loop spans 13 amino acids. CDR1 DFQATT and CDR2 SNEGSKA come from the germline V gene (reference sequence). Study findings and constraints: Unknown donor CMV status possibly confounded expanded clonotype changes.

Total RNA extracted from each sample amounted to at least 5.5 micrograms. Details on this clonotype: What it binds is unknown.

The sample consisted of blood. This rearrangement joins TRBV20-1 to TRBJ2-5; tentatively, D is TRBD2 (5 bases). This clonotype originated in a human donor in good health. CDR3 sequence (DNA): TGCAGTGCTAGGACCACTAATTTCGGCGGGCAGTACTTC. Amino acid sequence: CSARTTNFGGQYF.